The clone carrying this T cell receptor (beta chain) has a handful of counts. Antigen unknown. This sample is part of a study of T cells after yellow fever vaccination. Study findings and constraints: Post-booster repertoires contained most primary-vaccination clones again (about 95% CD4, less than 90% CD8).

TCRdb independently ran MiXCR on the 5' RACE reads; one entry per CDR3 protein. The profile covers 500,000 to 650,000 distinct CDR3 sequences, with over 9% appearing a single time and under 15% taken by the ten largest. CDR3 length equals 18 residues. CDR1 is MNHEY and CDR2 is SVGAGI in the germline V gene. V lost 0 bases, J lost 7 bases, and 12 bases stayed unmatched. The V gene is TRBV6-5, the J gene TRBJ1-6, with 7 bases identical to TRBD1. The clonotype comes from a man younger than 45 who received the YFV17D yellow fever vaccine. This material consisted of PBMCs, taken on the day of the yellow fever booster vaccination. CDR3 DNA: TGTGCCAGCAGTTACTCCTACAGGGAGGGGGCTTGGAATTCACCCCTCCACTTT. Translated: CASSYSYREGAWNSPLHF.